These 17 T cell receptor beta chains were all obtained from the same sample, sequenced in a study of identical twins. One entry per CDR3 protein, called by TCRdb with MiXCR from the 5' RACE reads. The sample lists 400,000 to 650,000 distinct CDR3 sequences, less than 25% seen once, with 0.8% to 1% in the top ten. This same sample was also taken into another study, of T cells expressing NK-cell markers.

Material: CD4+ T cells sorted from blood. The receptor set was obtained from a woman aged 18-29 years in good health.

This chain connects TRBV30 to TRBJ2-3; D perhaps matches TRBD1 (5 bases). In germline, CDR1 is GTSNPN, CDR2 SVGIG (reference sequence). The CDR3 has 12 residues. The V end lost 6 bases, the J end lost 3 bases, and 10 bases lay between the germline ends. CDR3 in amino acids: CACRGVTDTQYF. In DNA, the CDR3 is TGTGCCTGTAGGGGTGTAACAGATACGCAGTATTTT.

This clonotype showed up just a few times. The rearrangement joins TRBV5-1 to TRBJ1-1; no clear D. The CDR3 has 13 amino acids. The germline gives CDR1 SGHRS, CDR2 YFSETQ. V was shortened by 4 bases and J by 4 bases, with 11 bases between the two germline ends. CDR3 bases: TGCGCCAGCAGCCGGATGGGAATCACTGAAGCTTTCTTT. Translating gives CASSRMGITEAFF.

This clonotype was seen a handful of times. V usage is TRBV29-1 and J usage is TRBJ2-3; D tentatively reads TRBD1 or TRBD2 (7 bases each). The CDR3 is made up of 15 amino acids. The V end lost 4 bases, the J end lost 5 bases, and 19 bases lay between the germline ends. Germline V gene lookup returns CDR1 SQVTM and CDR2 ANQGSEA. CDR3 nucleotide sequence: TGCAGCGTTGGAGATCGGGGCAGGGGGGGAGATACGCAGTATTTT. Its translation is CSVGDRGRGGDTQYF.

This clonotype was picked up many times. The CDR3 here is CSARDRGRANYGYTF. CDR3 in DNA: TGCAGTGCTAGGGACAGGGGGAGAGCTAACTATGGCTACACCTTC. The V call is TRBV20-1, the J call TRBJ1-2; 10 bases are shared with TRBD1. Germline V gene sequence: CDR1 DFQATT, CDR2 SNEGSKA (reference sequence). Trimming cost V 3 bases and J 0 bases; bases outside gene matches: 4. The CDR3 is 15 amino acids.

This clonotype was recorded many times. The genes are TRBV6-5 and TRBJ1-1; the D is unclear. V lost 6 bases, J lost 2 bases, and 4 bases lay in between. CDR1 and CDR2 from the germline V gene are MNHEY and SVGAGI. The CDR3 extends over 11 amino acids. CDR3 region: CASRLNTEAFF. DNA of the CDR3: TGTGCCAGCAGACTTAACACTGAAGCTTTCTTT.

This clonotype has a handful of counts. The CDR3 region is CSGSTVEAFF. The CDR3 DNA is TGCAGTGGGTCGACAGTTGAAGCTTTCTTT. J is TRBJ1-1 and V is TRBV20-1; D might be TRBD1 (5 bases). From germline, CDR1 is DFQATT and CDR2 SNEGSKA (reference sequence). The CDR3 runs 10 residues. Trimming stripped 7 bases from V and 7 bases from J, with 10 bases between.

The chain employs TRBV7-2 and TRBJ1-4; D may be TRBD1 (6 bases). The germline V gene has CDR1 SGHTA and CDR2 FQGNSA. V was pared by 5 bases and J by 7 bases, with 23 bases between. This CDR3 contains 17 residues. The CDR3, as DNA: TGTGCCAGCAGCCGATTGGGGGCACCCCGGACGAGTGAAAAACTGTTTTTT. Its protein product is CASSRLGAPRTSEKLFF.

This clonotype has a handful of counts. The CDR3 here is CASGYRGNTEAFF. CDR3 bases: TGTGCTAGTGGTTACAGGGGTAACACTGAAGCTTTCTTT. The chain links TRBV12-5 to TRBJ1-1; 7 positions agree with TRBD1. Per germline, CDR1 LGHNT and CDR2 FRNRAP. The CDR3 runs to 13 residues. V shed 4 bases, J shed 2 bases, and the junction held 1 base outside the gene matches.

The chain links TRBV7-2 to TRBJ2-3; perhaps TRBD1 as D (5 bases). Germline V gene lookup returns CDR1 SGHTA and CDR2 FQGNSA. V gave up 5 bases and J gave up 5 bases, with 11 bases separating them. The CDR3 has 13 amino acids. CDR3 sequence (DNA): TGTGCCAGCAGCGTACAGGTTGAAGATACGCAGTATTTT. It is translated as CASSVQVEDTQYF.

V usage is TRBV21-1 and J usage is TRBJ2-3. TRBV21-1 is flagged as a pseudogene. The CDR3 is made up of 13 amino acids. The CDR3 DNA is TGTGCCAGCAGCATTGACAGCACAGATACGCAGTATTTT. Translating gives CASSIDSTDTQYF.

V usage is TRBV5-1 and J usage is TRBJ2-1, with D unclear. Trimming left V 3 bases short and J 8 bases short, with 15 bases between. In germline, CDR1 is SGHRS, CDR2 YFSETQ. The CDR3 is 14 amino acids. CDR3 loop: CASSWGFPMHEQFF. The CDR3 DNA follows: TGCGCCAGCAGCTGGGGATTTCCCATGCATGAGCAGTTCTTC. The whole variable domain, remainder taken from reference TRBV5-1 and TRBJ2-1, is KAGVTQTPRYLIKTRGQQVTLSCSPISGHRSVSWYQQTPGQGLQFLFEYFSETQRNKGNFPGRFSGRQFSNSRSEMNVSTLELGDSALYLCASSWGFPMHEQFFGPGTRLTVL.

CDR3 loop: CASRTGQIGEQYF. The DNA of the CDR3 is TGTGCCAGTAGGACAGGGCAAATAGGCGAGCAGTACTTC. The chain links TRBV3-1 to TRBJ2-7; 8 bases line up with TRBD1. CDR1 LGHDT and CDR2 YNNKEL come from the germline V gene (reference sequence). The CDR3 is 13 amino acids. Trimming removed 9 bases from V and 6 bases from J; junction bases left unmatched: 10.

This rearrangement joins TRBV12-3 or TRBV12-4 to TRBJ1-2, with 8 bases aligning to TRBD1. V shed 6 bases, J shed 5 bases, and the junction held 17 bases outside the gene matches. This CDR3 contains 17 residues. CDR3 coding DNA: TGTGCCAGCAGAAAAGACCCCACGGACAGGGCATTTTATGGCTACACCTTC. As protein: CASRKDPTDRAFYGYTF.

This clonotype has just a few counts. The genes are TRBV20-1 and TRBJ2-1; D might be TRBD1 (5 bases). Germline CDR1 DFQATT, CDR2 SNEGSKA (reference sequence). Trimming stripped 1 base from V and 10 bases from J, with 14 bases between. This CDR3 has 13 residues. CDR3 DNA sequence: TGCAGTGCTAGAGGACCACAGGCGGACGAGCAGTTCTTC. Translating gives CSARGPQADEQFF.

The chain uses TRBV10-3 and TRBJ2-2; unclear D gene. CDR1 and CDR2 from the germline V gene are ENHRY and SYGVKD. The CDR3 has 13 amino acids. V dropped 7 bases and J dropped 2 bases, with 8 bases sitting between them. CDR3 DNA sequence: TGTGCCATCAAAGGCAGTAACACCGGGGAGCTGTTTTTT. Translation gives CAIKGSNTGELFF.

The V gene is TRBV28, the J gene TRBJ2-5; TRBD2 agrees at 11 bases. There are 15 residues in the CDR3. Per the germline V gene, CDR1 is MDHEN and CDR2 is SYDVKM. After removal of 5 bases from V and 4 bases from J, the junction contained 6 bases not matched to a gene. CDR3 coding DNA: TGTGCCAGCAGTGACCGACTAGCGGGGCTAGAGACCCAGTACTTC. It encodes CASSDRLAGLETQYF.

This chain uses TRBV20-1 with TRBJ2-3; TRBD2 might be the D (6 bases). The CDR3 has 17 amino acids. The V gene lost 5 bases and the J gene lost 0 bases, with 21 bases spanning the gap. CDR1 is DFQATT and CDR2 is SNEGSKA in the germline V gene (reference sequence). Here the CDR3 reads CSALITRDFFSTDTQYF. CDR3 nucleotides: TGCAGTGCTCTAATTACGAGGGACTTCTTTAGCACAGATACGCAGTATTTT.